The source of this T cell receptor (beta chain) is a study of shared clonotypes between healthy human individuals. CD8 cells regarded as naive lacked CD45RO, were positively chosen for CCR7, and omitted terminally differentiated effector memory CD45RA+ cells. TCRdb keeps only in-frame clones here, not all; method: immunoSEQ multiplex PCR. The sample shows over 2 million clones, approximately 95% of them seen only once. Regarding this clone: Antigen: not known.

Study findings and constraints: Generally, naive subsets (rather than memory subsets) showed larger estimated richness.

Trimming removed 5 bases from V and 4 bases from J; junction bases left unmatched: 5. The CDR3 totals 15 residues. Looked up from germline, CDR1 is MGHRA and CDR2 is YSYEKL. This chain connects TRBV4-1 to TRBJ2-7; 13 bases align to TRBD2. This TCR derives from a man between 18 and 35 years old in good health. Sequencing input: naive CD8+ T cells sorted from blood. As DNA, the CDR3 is TGCGCCAGCAGCATGGGACTAGCGGGGAGTTACGAGCAGTACTTC. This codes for CASSMGLAGSYEQYF.